This TCR beta chain was recovered during a study of neurological immune-mediated disorders. The time point is: longitudinal time-point 3. Germline V lookup: CDR1 MNHEY, CDR2 SMNVEV (reference sequence). This CDR3 comprises 17 residues. Trimming took off 4 bases at V and 0 bases at J, with 15 bases between the two ends. TCRdb analysed the 5' RACE reads with MiXCR anew, one entry per CDR3 protein. The sample contains 84,000 or so distinct CDR3 sequences, around 4.7% of which appear only once. This clonotype was picked up one time. The chain links TRBV27 to TRBJ1-4; the D gene is possibly TRBD1 (5 bases). Material for sequencing was PBMCs. The TCR comes from a woman aged 55-70 years with multiple sclerosis. The DNA of the CDR3 is TGTGCCAGCAGTTCCCCTTCGAGGGGTGCAACTAATGAAAAACTGTTTTTT. It specifies CASSSPSRGATNEKLFF.